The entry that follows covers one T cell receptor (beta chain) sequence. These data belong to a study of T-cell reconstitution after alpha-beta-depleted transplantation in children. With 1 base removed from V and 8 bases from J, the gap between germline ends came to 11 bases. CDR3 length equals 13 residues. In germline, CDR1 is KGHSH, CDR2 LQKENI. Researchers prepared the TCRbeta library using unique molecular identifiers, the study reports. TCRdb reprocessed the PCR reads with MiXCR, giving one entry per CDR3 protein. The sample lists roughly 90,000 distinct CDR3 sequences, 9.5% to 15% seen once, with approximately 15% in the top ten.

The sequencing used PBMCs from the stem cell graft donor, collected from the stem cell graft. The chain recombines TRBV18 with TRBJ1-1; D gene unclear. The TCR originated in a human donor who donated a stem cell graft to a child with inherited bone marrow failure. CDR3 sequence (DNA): TGTGCCAGCTCACCACTCCAGTTTAACGAAGCTTTCTTT. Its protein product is CASSPLQFNEAFF.